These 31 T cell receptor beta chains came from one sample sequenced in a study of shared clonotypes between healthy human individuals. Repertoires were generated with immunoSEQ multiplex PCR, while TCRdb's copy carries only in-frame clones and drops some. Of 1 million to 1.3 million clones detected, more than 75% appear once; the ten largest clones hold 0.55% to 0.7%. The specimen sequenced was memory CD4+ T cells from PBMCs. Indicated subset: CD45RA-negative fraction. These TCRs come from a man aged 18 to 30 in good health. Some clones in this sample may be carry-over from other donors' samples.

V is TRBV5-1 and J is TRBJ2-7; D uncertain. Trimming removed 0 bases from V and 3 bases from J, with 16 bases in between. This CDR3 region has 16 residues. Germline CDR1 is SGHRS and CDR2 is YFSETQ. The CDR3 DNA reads TGCGCCAGCAGCTTGGCATTGTCAGAAGACTTCTACGAGCAGTACTTC. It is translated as CASSLALSEDFYEQYF.

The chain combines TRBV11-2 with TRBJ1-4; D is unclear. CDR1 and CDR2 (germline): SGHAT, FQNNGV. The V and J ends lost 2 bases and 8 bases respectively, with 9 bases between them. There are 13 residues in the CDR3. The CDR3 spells CASSLLVWEKLFF. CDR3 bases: TGTGCCAGCAGCTTACTCGTTTGGGAAAAACTGTTTTTT.

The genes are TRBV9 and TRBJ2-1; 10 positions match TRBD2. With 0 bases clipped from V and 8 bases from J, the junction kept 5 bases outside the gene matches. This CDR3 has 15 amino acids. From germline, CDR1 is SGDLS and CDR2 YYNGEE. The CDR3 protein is CASSVVGTSVYEQFF. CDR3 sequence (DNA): TGTGCCAGCAGCGTAGTTGGGACTAGCGTCTATGAGCAGTTCTTC.

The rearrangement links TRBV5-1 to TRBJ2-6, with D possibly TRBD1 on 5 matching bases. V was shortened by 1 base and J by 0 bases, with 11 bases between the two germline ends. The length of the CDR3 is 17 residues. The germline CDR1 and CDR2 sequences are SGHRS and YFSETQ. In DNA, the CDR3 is TGCGCCAGCAGCTTGTCCCGACAGAGCTCTGGGGCCAACGTCCTGACTTTC. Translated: CASSLSRQSSGANVLTF.

The CDR3, as DNA: TGTGCCAGCTCACCCCAGGGAACATTTTATGGCTACACCTTC. Protein sequence: CASSPQGTFYGYTF. The genes are TRBV18 and TRBJ1-2; perhaps TRBD1 as D (5 bases). CDR3 length equals 14 residues. V was shortened by 3 bases and J by 5 bases, with 13 bases between the two germline ends. CDR1 and CDR2 (germline): KGHSH, LQKENI.

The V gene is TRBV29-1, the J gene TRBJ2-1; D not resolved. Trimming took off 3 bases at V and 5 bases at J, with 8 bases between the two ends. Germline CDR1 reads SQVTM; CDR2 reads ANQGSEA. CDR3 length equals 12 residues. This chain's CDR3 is CSVDGGNNEQFF. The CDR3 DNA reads TGCAGCGTTGATGGTGGTAACAATGAGCAGTTCTTC.

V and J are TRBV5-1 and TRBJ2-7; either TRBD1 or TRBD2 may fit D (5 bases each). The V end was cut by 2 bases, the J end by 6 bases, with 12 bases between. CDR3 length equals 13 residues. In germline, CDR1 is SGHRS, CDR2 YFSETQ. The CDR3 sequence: CASSFEWGSEQYF. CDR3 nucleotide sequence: TGCGCCAGCAGCTTCGAATGGGGGTCCGAGCAGTACTTC. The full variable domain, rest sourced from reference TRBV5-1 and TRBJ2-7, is KAGVTQTPRYLIKTRGQQVTLSCSPISGHRSVSWYQQTPGQGLQFLFEYFSETQRNKGNFPGRFSGRQFSNSRSEMNVSTLELGDSALYLCASSFEWGSEQYFGPGTRLTVT.

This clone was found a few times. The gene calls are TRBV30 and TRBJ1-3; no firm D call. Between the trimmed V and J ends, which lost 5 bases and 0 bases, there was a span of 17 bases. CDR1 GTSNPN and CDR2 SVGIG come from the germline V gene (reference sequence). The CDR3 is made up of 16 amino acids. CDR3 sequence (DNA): TGTGCCTGGGGGAGGCCTGGCCACCGCTCTGGAAACACCATATATTTT. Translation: CAWGRPGHRSGNTIYF. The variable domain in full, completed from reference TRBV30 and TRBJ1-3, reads SQTIHQWPATLVQPVGSPLSLECTVEGTSNPNLYWYRQAAGRGLQLLFYSVGIGQISSEVPQNLSASRPQDRQFILSSKKLLLSDSGFYLCAWGRPGHRSGNTIYFGEGSWLTVV.

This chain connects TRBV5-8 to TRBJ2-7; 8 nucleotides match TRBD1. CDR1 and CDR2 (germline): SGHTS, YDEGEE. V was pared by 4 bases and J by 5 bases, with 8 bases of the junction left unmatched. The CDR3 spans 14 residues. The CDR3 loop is CASSSRQGYHEQYF. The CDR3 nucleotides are TGTGCCAGCAGCAGTCGACAGGGGTACCACGAGCAGTACTTC.

The CDR3 sequence: CASSYQGTSSYEQYF. Written as DNA, the CDR3 is TGTGCCAGCAGTTACCAGGGGACTTCCTCATACGAGCAGTACTTC. This chain uses TRBV6-5 with TRBJ2-7; D tentatively fits TRBD1 or TRBD2 (6 bases each). This CDR3 is 15 amino acids long. The V gene lost 2 bases and the J gene lost 4 bases, with 15 bases spanning the gap. Germline V gene sequence: CDR1 MNHEY, CDR2 SVGAGI.

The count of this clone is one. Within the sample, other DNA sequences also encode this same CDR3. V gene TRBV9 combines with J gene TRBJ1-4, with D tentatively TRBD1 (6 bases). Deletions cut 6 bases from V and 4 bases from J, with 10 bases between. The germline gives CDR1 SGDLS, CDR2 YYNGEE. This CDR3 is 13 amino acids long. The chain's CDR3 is CASNRDGNEKLFF. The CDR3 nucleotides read TGTGCCAGCAACAGGGACGGTAATGAAAAACTGTTTTTT.

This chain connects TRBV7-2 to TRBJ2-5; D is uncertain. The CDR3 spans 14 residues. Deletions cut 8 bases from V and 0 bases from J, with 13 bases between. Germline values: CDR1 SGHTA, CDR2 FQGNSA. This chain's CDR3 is CASSTAPYQETQYF. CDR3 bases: TGTGCCAGCTCGACCGCCCCGTACCAAGAGACCCAGTACTTC.

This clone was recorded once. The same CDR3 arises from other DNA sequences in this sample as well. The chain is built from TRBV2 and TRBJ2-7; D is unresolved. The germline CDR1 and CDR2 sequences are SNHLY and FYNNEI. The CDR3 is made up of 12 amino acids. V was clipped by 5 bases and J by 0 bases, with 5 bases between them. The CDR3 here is CASSWSSYEQYF. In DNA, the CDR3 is TGTGCCAGCAGTTGGAGCTCCTACGAGCAGTACTTC.

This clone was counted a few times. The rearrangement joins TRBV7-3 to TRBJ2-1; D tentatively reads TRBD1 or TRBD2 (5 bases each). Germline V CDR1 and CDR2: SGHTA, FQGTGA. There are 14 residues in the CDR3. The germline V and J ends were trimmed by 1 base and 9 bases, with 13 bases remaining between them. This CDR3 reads CASSLMRGAGEQFF. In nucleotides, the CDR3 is TGTGCCAGCAGCTTAATGAGGGGCGCAGGTGAGCAGTTCTTC.

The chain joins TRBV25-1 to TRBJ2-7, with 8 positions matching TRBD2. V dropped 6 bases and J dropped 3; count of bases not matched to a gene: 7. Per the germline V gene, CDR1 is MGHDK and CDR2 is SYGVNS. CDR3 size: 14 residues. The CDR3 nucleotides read TGTGCCAGCAGCGCTAGCGGGTCCAACTACGAGCAGTACTTC. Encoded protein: CASSASGSNYEQYF.

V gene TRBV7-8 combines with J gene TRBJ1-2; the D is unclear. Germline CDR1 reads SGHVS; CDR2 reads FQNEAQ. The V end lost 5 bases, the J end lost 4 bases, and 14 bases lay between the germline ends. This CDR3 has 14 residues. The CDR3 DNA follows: TGTGCCAGCAGCCCTAGTTGGGTGACCTATGGCTACACCTTC. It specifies CASSPSWVTYGYTF.

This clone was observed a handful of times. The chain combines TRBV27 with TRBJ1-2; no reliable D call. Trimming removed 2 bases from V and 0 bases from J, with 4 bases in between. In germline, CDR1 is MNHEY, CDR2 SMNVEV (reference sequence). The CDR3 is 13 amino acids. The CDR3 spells CASSLVANYGYTF. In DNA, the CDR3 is TGTGCCAGCAGTTTAGTAGCTAACTATGGCTACACCTTC.

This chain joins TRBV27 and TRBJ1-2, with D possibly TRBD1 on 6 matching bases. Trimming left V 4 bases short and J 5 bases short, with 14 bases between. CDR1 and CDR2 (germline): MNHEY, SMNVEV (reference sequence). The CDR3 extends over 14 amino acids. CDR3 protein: CASSSRGIGYGYTF. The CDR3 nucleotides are TGTGCCAGCAGTTCCAGGGGAATTGGGTATGGCTACACCTTC.

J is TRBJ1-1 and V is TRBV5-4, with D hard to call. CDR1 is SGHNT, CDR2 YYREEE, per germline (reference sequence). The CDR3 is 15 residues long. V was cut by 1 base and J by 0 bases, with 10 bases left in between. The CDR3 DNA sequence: TGTGCCAGCAGCTTGCAACAGAGAATGAACACTGAAGCTTTCTTT. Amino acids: CASSLQQRMNTEAFF. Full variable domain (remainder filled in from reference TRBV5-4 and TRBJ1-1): ETGVTQSPTHLIKTRGQQVTLRCSSQSGHNTVSWYQQALGQGPQFIFQYYREEENGRGNFPPRFSGLQFPNYSSELNVNALELDDSALYLCASSLQQRMNTEAFFGQGTRLTVV.

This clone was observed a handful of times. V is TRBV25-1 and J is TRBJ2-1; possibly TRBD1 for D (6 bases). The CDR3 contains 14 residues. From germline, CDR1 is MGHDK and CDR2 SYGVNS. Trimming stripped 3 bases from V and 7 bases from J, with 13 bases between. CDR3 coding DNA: TGTGCCAGCAGTGATCCAGCGAGGGGGAATGAGCAGTTCTTC. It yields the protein CASSDPARGNEQFF.

The CDR3 spells CSASSGVGEYF. Here the CDR3 DNA reads TGCAGTGCCTCTAGCGGGGTGGGGGAGTACTTC. This chain connects TRBV20-1 to TRBJ2-4; 9 nucleotides align to TRBD2. The CDR3 loop spans 11 amino acids. The V and J ends lost 6 bases and 14 bases, in that order; junction bases with no gene match: 8. Germline-derived CDR1 and CDR2 are DFQATT and SNEGSKA (reference sequence).

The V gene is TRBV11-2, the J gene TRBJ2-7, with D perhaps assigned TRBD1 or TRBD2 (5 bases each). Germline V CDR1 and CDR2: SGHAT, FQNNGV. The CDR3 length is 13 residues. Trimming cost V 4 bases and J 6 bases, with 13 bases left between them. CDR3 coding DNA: TGTGCCAGCAGCTGGGACGATGGGACCGAGCAGTACTTC. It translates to CASSWDDGTEQYF.

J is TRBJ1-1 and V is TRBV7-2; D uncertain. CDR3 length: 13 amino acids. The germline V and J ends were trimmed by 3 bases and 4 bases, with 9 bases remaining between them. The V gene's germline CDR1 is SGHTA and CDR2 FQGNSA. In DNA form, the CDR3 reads TGTGCCAGCAGCTTTAAAAAGGGCACTGAAGCTTTCTTT. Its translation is CASSFKKGTEAFF.

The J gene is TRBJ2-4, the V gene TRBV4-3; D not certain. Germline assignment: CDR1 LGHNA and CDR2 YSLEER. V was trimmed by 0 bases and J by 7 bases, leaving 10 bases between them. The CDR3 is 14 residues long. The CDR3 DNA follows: TGCGCCAGCAGCCAAGAACTCAGGACGAACATTCAGTACTTC. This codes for CASSQELRTNIQYF.

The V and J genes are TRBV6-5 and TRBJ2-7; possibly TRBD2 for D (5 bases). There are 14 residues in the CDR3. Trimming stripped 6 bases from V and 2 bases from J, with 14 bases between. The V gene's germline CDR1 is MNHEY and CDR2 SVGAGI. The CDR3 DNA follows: TGTGCCAGCAGCCCCGGGATAGAGGCCTACGAGCAGTACTTC. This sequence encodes CASSPGIEAYEQYF.

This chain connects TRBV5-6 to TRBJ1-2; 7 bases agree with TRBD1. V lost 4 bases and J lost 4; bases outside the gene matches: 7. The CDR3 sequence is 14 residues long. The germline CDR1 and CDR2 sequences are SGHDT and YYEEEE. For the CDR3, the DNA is TGTGCCAGCAGCGTAAACGACAGGGTCTATGGCTACACCTTC. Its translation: CASSVNDRVYGYTF. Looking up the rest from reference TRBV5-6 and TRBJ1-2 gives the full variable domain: DAGVTQSPTHLIKTRGQQVTLRCSPKSGHDTVSWYQQALGQGPQFIFQYYEEEERQRGNFPDRFSGHQFPNYSSELNVNALLLGDSALYLCASSVNDRVYGYTFGSGTRLTVV.

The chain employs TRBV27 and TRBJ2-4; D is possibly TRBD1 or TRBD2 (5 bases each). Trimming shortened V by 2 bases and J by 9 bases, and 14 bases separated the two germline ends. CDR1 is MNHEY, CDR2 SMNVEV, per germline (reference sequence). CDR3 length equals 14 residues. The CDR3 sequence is CASSLGRSRGIQYF. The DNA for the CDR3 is TGTGCCAGCAGTTTAGGGAGATCAAGGGGCATTCAGTACTTC.

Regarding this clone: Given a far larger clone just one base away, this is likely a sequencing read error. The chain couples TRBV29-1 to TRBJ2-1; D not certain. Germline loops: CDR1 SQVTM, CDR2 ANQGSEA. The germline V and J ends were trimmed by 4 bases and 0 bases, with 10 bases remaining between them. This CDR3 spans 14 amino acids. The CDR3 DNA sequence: TGCAGCGTTGTCCCGGCCCCCTCCTACAATGAGCAGTTCTTC. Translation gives CSVVPAPSYNEQFF.

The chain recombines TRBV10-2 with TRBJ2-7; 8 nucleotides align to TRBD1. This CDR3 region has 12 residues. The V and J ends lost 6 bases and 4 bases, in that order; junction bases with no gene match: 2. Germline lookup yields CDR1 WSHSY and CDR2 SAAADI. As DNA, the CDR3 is TGCGCCAGCAGGGACAGGGCGTACGAGCAGTACTTC. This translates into CASRDRAYEQYF.

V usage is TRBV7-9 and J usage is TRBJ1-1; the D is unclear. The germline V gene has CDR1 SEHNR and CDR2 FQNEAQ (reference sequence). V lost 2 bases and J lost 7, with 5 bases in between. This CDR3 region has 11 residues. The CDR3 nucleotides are TGTGCCAGCAGCTTATTCCTTGAAGCTTTCTTT. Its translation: CASSLFLEAFF.

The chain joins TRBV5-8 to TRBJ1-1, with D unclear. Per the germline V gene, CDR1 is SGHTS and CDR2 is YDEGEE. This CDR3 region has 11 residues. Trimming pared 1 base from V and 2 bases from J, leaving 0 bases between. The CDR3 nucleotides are TGTGCCAGCAGCTTGAACACTGAAGCTTTCTTT. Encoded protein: CASSLNTEAFF.